The 5 T cell receptor beta chains reported below all come from one sample, sequenced in a study of vaccination and CD4 T cells after COVID-19. The antigens for these receptors are not known. Treatment: roughly ten-day PBMC culture with coronavirus spike peptide pools or control peptides (ViraFEST assay). The Oncomine TCR Beta short-read assay was applied to DNA of cultured CD4+ T cells. TCRdb itself ran the PCR reads through MiXCR, one entry per CDR3 protein. Of roughly 15,000 distinct CDR3 sequences listed, roughly three fifths are singletons. Source: CD4+ T cells from blood, cultured in vitro, taken after SARS-CoV-2 vaccination. Receptors were obtained from a human donor who had recovered from COVID-19.

The chain uses TRBV6-2 or TRBV6-3 and TRBJ1-2; perhaps TRBD1 as D (5 bases). The V gene's germline CDR1 is MNHEY and CDR2 SVGEGT. The V end was cut by 8 bases, the J end by 5 bases, with 12 bases between. This CDR3 is 12 amino acids long. CDR3 amino acids: CASRSGKYGYTF. In nucleotides, the CDR3 is TGTGCCAGCCGATCAGGGAAATATGGCTACACCTTC.

This clonotype has just one count. V and J are TRBV5-1 and TRBJ2-5, with D unresolved. Germline V CDR1 and CDR2: SGHRS, YFSETQ. The CDR3 contains 13 residues. The V and J ends lost 0 bases and 4 bases respectively, with 7 bases between them. The DNA of the CDR3 is TGCGCCAGCAGCTTGGTGGCTACAGAGACCCAGTACTTC. Translation: CASSLVATETQYF. Full variable domain (rest looked up from reference TRBV5-1 and TRBJ2-5): KAGVTQTPRYLIKTRGQQVTLSCSPISGHRSVSWYQQTPGQGLQFLFEYFSETQRNKGNFPGRFSGRQFSNSRSEMNVSTLELGDSALYLCASSLVATETQYFGPGTRLLVL.

This clonotype has a handful of counts. CDR3 loop: CSAPQVVGSINYGYTF. Here the CDR3 DNA reads TGCAGTGCTCCCCAGGTAGTGGGATCAATCAACTATGGCTACACCTTC. The rearrangement joins TRBV20-1 to TRBJ1-2; no definite D call. Trimming left V 5 bases short and J 2 bases short, with 21 bases between. The CDR3 has 16 amino acids. Germline lookup yields CDR1 DFQATT and CDR2 SNEGSKA (reference sequence).

This sequence joins TRBV20-1 and TRBJ1-5; the D gene is possibly TRBD1 (5 bases). The CDR3 is 13 residues long. Germline CDR1 and CDR2: DFQATT and SNEGSKA (reference sequence). The ends were cut back, 0 bases at V and 7 bases at J, with 10 bases in the middle. This chain's CDR3 is CSARDPRAQPQHF. CDR3 coding DNA: TGCAGTGCTAGAGATCCCAGGGCCCAGCCCCAGCATTTT.

The chain recombines TRBV3-1 with TRBJ1-2, with D possibly being TRBD1 (6 bases). There are 16 residues in the CDR3. Trimming shortened V by 5 bases and J by 4 bases, and 20 bases separated the two germline ends. Germline CDR1 LGHDT, CDR2 YNNKEL (reference sequence). CDR3 sequence (DNA): TGTGCCAGCAGCGTAGCCTCGGGACATAAAACCTATGGCTACACCTTC. Residues: CASSVASGHKTYGYTF. Using reference TRBV3-1 and TRBJ1-2 for the parts outside the CDR3, the full variable domain is DTAVSQTPKYLVTQMGNDKSIKCEQNLGHDTMYWYKQDSKKFLKIMFSYNNKELIINETVPNRFSPKSPDKAHLNLHINSLELGDSAVYFCASSVASGHKTYGYTFGSGTRLTVV.